This TCR beta chain derives from a study of vaccination and CD4 T cells after COVID-19. The wider study: Convalescents were six males and four females, two of them Hispanic.

This clonotype has just a few counts. Its antigen is still unknown. Germline V gene data show CDR1 as LNHNV and CDR2 as YYDKDF (reference sequence). CDR3 size: 13 residues. Trimming removed 5 bases at V and 3 bases at J, with 10 bases between. The Oncomine TCR Beta short-read assay sequenced DNA from cultured CD4+ T cells. MiXCR was run by TCRdb on the PCR reads, yielding one entry per CDR3 protein. The sample carries around 26,000 distinct CDR3 sequences, roughly 64% recorded once. Treatment of the sample: roughly 10-day PBMC culture with coronavirus spike peptide pools or control peptides (ViraFEST assay).

The clonotype was recovered from a human donor who had recovered from COVID-19. Sequencing was carried out using CD4+ T cells from blood, cultured in vitro. The chain couples TRBV15 to TRBJ1-2; D call uncertain. The CDR3 loop reads CATSPARDYGYTF. The DNA of the CDR3 is TGTGCCACCAGCCCTGCCCGGGACTATGGCTACACCTTC. The variable domain in full, completed from reference TRBV15 and TRBJ1-2, reads DAMVIQNPRYQVTQFGKPVTLSCSQTLNHNVMYWYQQKSSQAPKLLFHYYDKDFNNEADTPDNFQSRRPNTSFCFLDIRSPGLGDTAMYLCATSPARDYGYTFGSGTRLTVV.